The T cell receptor beta chain described here comes from a study of T cell repertoires in cytomegalovirus infection. At the level of the study: CMV epitopes that were recently identified and HLA-C-restricted were used alongside well-studied HLA-B-restricted ones.

Study-wide points: Dominating the ex vivo response were TCR beta clonotypes that were CMV-specific and HLA-C-restricted.

For this clonotype: Its cognate antigen is unknown.

TCRdb redid the calling of the reads with MiXCR, one entry per CDR3 protein. Of approximately 300,000 distinct CDR3 sequences listed, 25% to 30% are singletons. V was pared by 4 bases and J by 7 bases, with 11 bases between. The CDR3 totals 13 residues. Germline CDR1 MGHDK, CDR2 SYGVNS. The TCR was taken from a human donor in good health (CMV status not recorded). Some clones in this sample may be carry-over from other donors' samples. The V and J genes are TRBV25-1 and TRBJ1-5, with D uncertain. Specimen: cultured PBMCs, collected from culture after CMV antigen stimulation. The CDR3 is CASSVSGGQPQHF. The CDR3 bases are TGTGCCAGCAGTGTTTCGGGAGGCCAGCCCCAGCATTTT.